Detailed here is one T cell receptor (beta chain). Its cognate antigen is unknown. Generated by immunoSEQ multiplex PCR, the TCRdb table keeps only in-frame clones and is missing some. The table shows roughly 36,000 clones, with roughly 87% occurring only once. These data are taken from a study of graft-versus-host responses after intestinal transplantation. Study-level background: As for transplant type, recipients had multivisceral, liver-intestinal, or isolated intestinal grafts. Each recipient received anti-thymocyte globulin induction, then tacrolimus and steroids for approximately 3 years.

The CDR3 covers 15 residues. V trimming: 6 bases; J trimming: 5 bases; junction bases outside the gene matches: 12. CDR1 is MDHEN, CDR2 SYDVKM, per germline. Grafts had their tissue processed, releasing intraepithelial and lamina propria lymphocytes. General study results and limits: Detection of GvH clones occurred in recipient marrow, and some had their first appearance in ileum or blood.

The receptor was isolated from a human patient who received an intestinal transplant, so some T cells may come from the graft donor. The chain recombines TRBV28 with TRBJ2-7; TRBD1 agrees at 8 bases. The input for sequencing was ileum tissue, taken around 190 days after intestinal transplant. This chain's CDR3 is CASSHGRRQGHEQYF. In DNA form, the CDR3 reads TGTGCCAGCAGCCATGGCCGCCGACAGGGGCACGAGCAGTACTTC.